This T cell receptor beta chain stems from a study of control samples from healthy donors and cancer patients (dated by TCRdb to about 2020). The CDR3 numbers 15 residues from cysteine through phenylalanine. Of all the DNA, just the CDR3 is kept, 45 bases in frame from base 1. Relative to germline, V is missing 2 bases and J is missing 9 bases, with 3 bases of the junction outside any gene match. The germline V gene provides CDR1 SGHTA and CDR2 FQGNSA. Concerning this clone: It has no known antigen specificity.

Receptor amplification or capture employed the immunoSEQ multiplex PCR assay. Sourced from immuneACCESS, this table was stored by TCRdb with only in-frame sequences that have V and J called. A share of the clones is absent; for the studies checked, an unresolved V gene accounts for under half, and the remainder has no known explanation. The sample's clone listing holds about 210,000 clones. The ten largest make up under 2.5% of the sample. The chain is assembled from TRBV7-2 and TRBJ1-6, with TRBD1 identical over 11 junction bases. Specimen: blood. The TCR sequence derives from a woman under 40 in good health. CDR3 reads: CASSLSGQGGSPLHF. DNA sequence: TGTGCCAGCAGCTTATCGGGACAGGGGGGTTCACCCCTCCACTTT.